Below are 28 T cell receptor beta chains sequenced from a single sample in a study of T cell responses to AZD1222 COVID-19 vaccine. Only in-frame clones appear in the TCRdb table, and some are missing; sequencing was by immunoSEQ multiplex PCR. The sample lists tens of thousands of clones; 88% were seen once. Source: peripheral blood, taken 28 days after the second dose of the MenACWY control vaccine. Every receptor here comes from an adult who received the MenACWY meningococcal vaccine as a control.

The chain carries TRBV7-8 and TRBJ1-5; D is undetermined. This CDR3 spans 13 amino acids. Germline V gene lookup returns CDR1 SGHVS and CDR2 FQNEAQ. Trimming removed 1 base at V and 4 bases at J, with 5 bases between. CDR3 in amino acids: CASSLDINQPQHF. The CDR3 region has the DNA TGTGCCAGCAGCTTAGATATAAATCAGCCCCAGCATTTT.

The chain combines TRBV6-2 or TRBV6-3 with TRBJ1-2, with D maybe TRBD1 (6 bases). CDR1 MNHEY and CDR2 SVGEGT come from the germline V gene. Trimming stripped 5 bases from V and 7 bases from J, with 11 bases between. The CDR3 covers 12 residues. The CDR3, as DNA: TGTGCCAGCAGTCGAGGGGGGACTGGCTACACCTTC. Its translation is CASSRGGTGYTF.

The chain recombines TRBV6-5 with TRBJ1-5; 11 nucleotides line up with TRBD1. Losses at the gene ends were 4 bases for V and 4 bases for J; bases not matched to a gene: 3. This CDR3 has 15 residues. The V gene's germline CDR1 is MNHEY and CDR2 SVGAGI. The CDR3 spells CASSSGQGVNQPQHF. The CDR3 nucleotides are TGTGCCAGCAGTTCGGGACAGGGGGTTAATCAGCCCCAGCATTTT.

This clone was counted a single time. The genes are TRBV7-2 and TRBJ2-2, with 10 positions matching TRBD2. V trimming: 5 bases; J trimming: 4 bases; junction bases outside the gene matches: 7. Per the germline V gene, CDR1 is SGHTA and CDR2 is FQGNSA. CDR3 length equals 16 residues. The CDR3 sequence: CASSPPAGGLTGELFF. CDR3 DNA: TGTGCCAGCAGCCCACCAGCGGGAGGGCTCACCGGGGAGCTGTTTTTT.

The chain has TRBV5-1 and TRBJ1-1; TRBD1 matches 9 bases. Losses at the gene ends were 2 bases for V and 2 bases for J; bases not matched to a gene: 4. Germline CDR1 SGHRS, CDR2 YFSETQ. The CDR3 runs 15 residues. CDR3 sequence (DNA): TGCGCCAGCAGCTTTACAGGGGGCGACAACACTGAAGCTTTCTTT. Its protein is CASSFTGGDNTEAFF.

This chain uses TRBV15 with TRBJ1-3; 8 bases agree with TRBD1. The V gene's germline CDR1 is LNHNV and CDR2 YYDKDF (reference sequence). With V trimmed by 0 bases and J by 4 bases, 2 bases remained unmatched. CDR3 length: 15 residues. CDR3 coding DNA: TGTGCCACCAGCAGAGACCGGGACAGGGGAAACACCATATATTTT. Its translation is CATSRDRDRGNTIYF.

V and J are TRBV4-1 and TRBJ2-3, with D perhaps given as TRBD1 or TRBD2 (5 bases each). Germline V gives CDR1 MGHRA, CDR2 YSYEKL. Trimming shortened V by 3 bases and J by 1 base, and 23 bases separated the two germline ends. There are 19 residues in the CDR3. In nucleotides, the CDR3 is TGCGCCAGCAGCCATCCAGCCGGGGCCAGACTTGCACGCACAGATACGCAGTATTTT. This translates into CASSHPAGARLARTDTQYF.

V and J are TRBV5-1 and TRBJ2-7; D unresolved. Germline lookup yields CDR1 SGHRS and CDR2 YFSETQ. The CDR3 is 13 amino acids. V dropped 3 bases and J dropped 0 bases, with 7 bases sitting between them. DNA of the CDR3: TGCGCCAGCAGCTATCGGAGCTCCTACGAGCAGTACTTC. It translates to CASSYRSSYEQYF.

The chain employs TRBV20-1 and TRBJ2-3, with TRBD2 identical over 9 bases. Germline CDR1 is DFQATT and CDR2 is SNEGSKA (reference sequence). The CDR3 is 15 residues long. J lost 2 bases, V lost 3 bases, and 6 bases had no gene match. The CDR3 DNA follows: TGCAGTGCTAGTGATAGCGGGGGTTCCACAGATACGCAGTATTTT. Encoded protein: CSASDSGGSTDTQYF.

The chain links TRBV7-2 to TRBJ2-1; 16 nucleotides match TRBD2. The CDR3 loop spans 18 amino acids. Germline V gene lookup returns CDR1 SGHTA and CDR2 FQGNSA. V shed 7 bases and J 9 bases; nucleotides not matched to a gene: 15. In nucleotides, the CDR3 is TGTGCCAGCATCCCTCCGGGGACTAGCGGGGGGGCGAGGGGTGAGCAGTTCTTC. Amino acids: CASIPPGTSGGARGEQFF.

This clone was recorded only once. Written as DNA, the CDR3 is TGTGCCAGCAGACTGGTGTGGGATAACTATGGCTACACCTTC. It translates to CASRLVWDNYGYTF. The chain is built from TRBV6-5 and TRBJ1-2, with D unresolved. Trimming removed 6 bases from V and 1 base from J, with 12 bases in between. Germline CDR1 MNHEY, CDR2 SVGAGI. The CDR3 spans 14 residues.

The genes are TRBV27 and TRBJ2-5; D is possibly TRBD2 (5 bases). The germline gives CDR1 MNHEY, CDR2 SMNVEV (reference sequence). CDR3 size: 12 residues. V was trimmed by 4 bases and J by 7 bases, leaving 10 bases between them. The CDR3 nucleotides are TGTGCCAGCAGTTCCCGTGGAGGGACCCAGTACTTC. This codes for CASSSRGGTQYF.

CDR3 bases: TGTGCCAGCAGTCTGGGACAGAGGAACTACGAGCAGTACTTC. Translating gives CASSLGQRNYEQYF. The genes are TRBV6-5 and TRBJ2-7, with 7 bases fitting TRBD1. The ends lost 5 bases at V and 3 bases at J; junction bases unmatched: 7. This CDR3 contains 14 residues. Germline-derived CDR1 and CDR2 are MNHEY and SVGAGI.

This clone was seen only once. The rearrangement uses TRBV3-1 (or the pseudogene TRBV3-2) and TRBJ2-5; the D gene is possibly TRBD1 (6 bases). Germline CDR1 and CDR2: LGHDT and YNNKEL (reference sequence). V was shortened by 0 bases and J by 6 bases, with 14 bases between the two germline ends. This CDR3 contains 15 residues. In DNA, the CDR3 is TGTGCCAGCAGCCAAGATTCGGCAGGGGCGAAGACCCAGTACTTC. It encodes CASSQDSAGAKTQYF.

This clone was seen once. This chain links TRBV5-1 with TRBJ2-1; maybe TRBD2 (7 bases). Germline-derived CDR1 and CDR2 are SGHRS and YFSETQ. The germline V and J ends were trimmed by 4 bases and 5 bases, with 19 bases remaining between them. This CDR3 is 16 amino acids long. CDR3 sequence (DNA): TGCGCCAGCAGCCGAACGGGGGGACAAGGCCACAATGAGCAGTTCTTC. Translation: CASSRTGGQGHNEQFF.

The chain links TRBV7-2 to TRBJ1-2, with TRBD1 as a possible D gene (5 bases). Germline loops: CDR1 SGHTA, CDR2 FQGNSA. The CDR3 is 14 amino acids. V was shortened by 0 bases and J by 5 bases, with 10 bases between the two germline ends. The CDR3 loop is CASSLARGEYGYTF. CDR3 in DNA: TGTGCCAGCAGCTTAGCCCGGGGGGAATATGGCTACACCTTC.

The J gene is TRBJ1-1, the V gene TRBV6-2 or TRBV6-3, with D unresolved. V lost 5 bases and J lost 6, with 10 bases in between. This CDR3 is 12 amino acids long. The germline gives CDR1 MNHEY, CDR2 SVGEGT. The chain's CDR3 is CASSPGYSEAFF. CDR3 nucleotides: TGTGCCAGCAGTCCCGGGTACTCTGAAGCTTTCTTT.

This chain uses TRBV4-3 with TRBJ1-1; D is perhaps TRBD1 (5 bases). V was trimmed by 0 bases and J by 10 bases, leaving 18 bases between them. CDR1 LGHNA and CDR2 YSLEER come from the germline V gene. CDR3 length equals 15 residues. The CDR3 spells CASSQDQRGVGTAFF. The CDR3 nucleotides are TGCGCCAGCAGCCAAGATCAAAGGGGAGTCGGCACAGCTTTCTTT.

J is TRBJ1-5 and V is TRBV9; 7 bases are shared with TRBD1. The ends lost 2 bases at V and 2 bases at J; junction bases unmatched: 4. The germline V gene encodes CDR1 SGDLS and CDR2 YYNGEE. The CDR3 is 15 residues long. CDR3 in amino acids: CASSVTGVGNQPQHF. DNA for the CDR3: TGTGCCAGCAGCGTTACAGGGGTGGGCAATCAGCCCCAGCATTTT.

The chain joins TRBV19 to TRBJ2-7, with a possible D match to TRBD1 (6 bases). Germline assignment: CDR1 LNHDA and CDR2 SQIVND (reference sequence). The CDR3 spans 12 residues. With 5 bases removed from V and 4 bases from J, the gap between germline ends came to 9 bases. In DNA form, the CDR3 reads TGTGCCAGTAGTGCGAGGGGGTACGAGCAGTACTTC. This sequence encodes CASSARGYEQYF.

The chain carries TRBV30 and TRBJ1-2; TRBD1 agrees at 9 bases. CDR1 is GTSNPN, CDR2 SVGIG, per germline (reference sequence). The J segment lost 2 bases and the V segment lost 8 bases, leaving 3 bases of the junction unmatched. There are 12 residues in the CDR3. CDR3 nucleotides: TGTGCCCGGGGACAGGGCAACTATGGCTACACCTTC. This encodes CARGQGNYGYTF.

The V gene is TRBV4-2, the J gene TRBJ2-1, with D unclear. Trimming cost V 0 bases and J 5 bases, with 11 bases left between them. CDR1 and CDR2 (germline): LGHNA, YNFKEQ. There are 15 residues in the CDR3. CDR3 loop: CASSQDILYNNEQFF. CDR3 in DNA: TGTGCCAGCAGCCAAGATATCCTATACAACAATGAGCAGTTCTTC.

The J gene is TRBJ1-5, the V gene TRBV28; D call uncertain. This CDR3 region has 14 residues. Germline values: CDR1 MDHEN, CDR2 SYDVKM. Trimming left V 1 base short and J 5 bases short, with 9 bases between. CDR3 DNA: TGTGCCAGCAGTTTATTGTCGGTGTATCAGCCCCAGCATTTT. Translation gives CASSLLSVYQPQHF.

The chain uses TRBV12-5 and TRBJ2-1, with TRBD2 matching 8 bases. Unmatched junction bases numbered 6, after V lost 6 bases and J lost 5 bases. The CDR3 is 14 amino acids. Germline lookup yields CDR1 LGHNT and CDR2 FRNRAP. In DNA form, the CDR3 reads TGTGCTAGTGGCCCAAGCGGGAGTGACAATGAGCAGTTCTTC. Protein: CASGPSGSDNEQFF.

The chain links TRBV2 to TRBJ2-7; D unresolved. V shed 5 bases and J shed 0 bases, with 11 bases lying between them. This CDR3 comprises 14 residues. Per germline, CDR1 SNHLY and CDR2 FYNNEI. The chain's CDR3 is CASSRLVSSYEQYF. DNA for the CDR3: TGTGCCAGCAGTAGACTCGTTAGCTCCTACGAGCAGTACTTC.

This sequence joins TRBV30 and TRBJ2-5; D remains unclear. The CDR3 loop spans 12 amino acids. Trimming removed 1 base from V and 1 base from J, with 4 bases in between. Per the germline V gene, CDR1 is GTSNPN and CDR2 is SVGIG (reference sequence). CDR3 in amino acids: CAWSAFQETQYF. DNA for the CDR3: TGTGCCTGGAGTGCCTTCCAAGAGACCCAGTACTTC.

In its sample, this clone was seen a few times. This chain uses TRBV21-1 with TRBJ1-1; the D segment call TRBD1 is taken from the table without a DNA check. TRBV21-1 represents a pseudogene. The CDR3 is 14 residues long. The CDR3 reads CASSNRKQGARAFF. The CDR3 DNA reads as TGTGCCAGCAGCAACCGTAAACAGGGGGCGCGAGCTTTCTTT.

The chain links TRBV7-2 to TRBJ2-3; 7 bases fit TRBD1. With 2 bases clipped from V and 4 bases from J, the junction kept 3 bases outside the gene matches. This CDR3 is built from 14 residues. Germline CDR1 is SGHTA and CDR2 is FQGNSA. This CDR3 reads CASSLPGGADTQYF. In nucleotides, the CDR3 is TGTGCCAGCAGCTTACCAGGGGGAGCAGATACGCAGTATTTT.